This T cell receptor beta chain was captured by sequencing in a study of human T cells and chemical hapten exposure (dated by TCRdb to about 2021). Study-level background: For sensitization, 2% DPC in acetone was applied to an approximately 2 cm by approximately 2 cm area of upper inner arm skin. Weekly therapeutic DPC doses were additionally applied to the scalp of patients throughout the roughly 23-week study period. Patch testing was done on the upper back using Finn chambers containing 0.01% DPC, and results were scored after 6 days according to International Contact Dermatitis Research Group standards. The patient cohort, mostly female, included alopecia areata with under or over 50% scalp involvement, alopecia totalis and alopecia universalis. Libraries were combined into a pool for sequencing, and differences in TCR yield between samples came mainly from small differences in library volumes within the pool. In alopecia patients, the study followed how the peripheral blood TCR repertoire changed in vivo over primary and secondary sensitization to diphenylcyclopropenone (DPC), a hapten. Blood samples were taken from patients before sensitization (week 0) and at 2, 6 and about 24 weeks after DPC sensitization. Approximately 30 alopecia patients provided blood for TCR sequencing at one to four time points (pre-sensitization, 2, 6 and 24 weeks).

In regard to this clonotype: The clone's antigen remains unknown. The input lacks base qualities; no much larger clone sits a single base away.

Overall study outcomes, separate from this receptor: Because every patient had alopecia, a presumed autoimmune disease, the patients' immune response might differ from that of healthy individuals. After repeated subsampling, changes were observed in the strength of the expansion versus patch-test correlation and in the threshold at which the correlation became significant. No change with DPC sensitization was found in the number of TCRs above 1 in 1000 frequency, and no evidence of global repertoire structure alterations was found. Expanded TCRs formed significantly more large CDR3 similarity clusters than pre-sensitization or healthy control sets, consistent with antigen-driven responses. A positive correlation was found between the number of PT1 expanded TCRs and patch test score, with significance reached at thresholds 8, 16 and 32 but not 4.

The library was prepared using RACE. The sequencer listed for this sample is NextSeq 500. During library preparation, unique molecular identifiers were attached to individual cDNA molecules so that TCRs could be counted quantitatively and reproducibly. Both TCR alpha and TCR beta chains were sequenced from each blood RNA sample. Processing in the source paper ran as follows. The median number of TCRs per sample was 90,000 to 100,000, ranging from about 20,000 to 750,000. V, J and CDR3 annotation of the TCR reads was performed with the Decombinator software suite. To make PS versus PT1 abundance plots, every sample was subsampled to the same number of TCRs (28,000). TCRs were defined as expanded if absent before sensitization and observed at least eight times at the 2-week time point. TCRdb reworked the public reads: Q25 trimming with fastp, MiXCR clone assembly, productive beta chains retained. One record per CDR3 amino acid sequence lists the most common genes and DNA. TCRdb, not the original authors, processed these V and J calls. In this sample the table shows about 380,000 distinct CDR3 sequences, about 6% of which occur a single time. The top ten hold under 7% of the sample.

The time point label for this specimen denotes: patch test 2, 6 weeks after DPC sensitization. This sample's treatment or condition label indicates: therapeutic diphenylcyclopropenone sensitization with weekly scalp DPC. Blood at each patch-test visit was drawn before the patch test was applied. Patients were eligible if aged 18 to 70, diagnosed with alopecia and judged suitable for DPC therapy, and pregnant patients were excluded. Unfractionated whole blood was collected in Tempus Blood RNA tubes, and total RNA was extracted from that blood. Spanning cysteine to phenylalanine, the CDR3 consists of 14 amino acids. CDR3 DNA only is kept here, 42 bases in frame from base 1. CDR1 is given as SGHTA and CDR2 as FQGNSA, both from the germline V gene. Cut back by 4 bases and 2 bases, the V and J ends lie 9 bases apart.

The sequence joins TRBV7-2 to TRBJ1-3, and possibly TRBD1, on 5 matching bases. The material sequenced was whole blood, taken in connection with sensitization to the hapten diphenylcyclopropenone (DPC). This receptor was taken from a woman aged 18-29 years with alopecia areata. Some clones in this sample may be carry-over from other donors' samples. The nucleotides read TGTGCCAGCAGCTCCAGGGTAGCTGGAAACACCATATATTTT. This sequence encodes CASSSRVAGNTIYF.